The rows below give T cell receptor beta chains drawn from one sample of a study of cytomegalovirus exposure and HLA in healthy donors. This table comes from immunoSEQ multiplex PCR, and its TCRdb copy is limited to in-frame clones, with some not included. The data hold more than 90,000 clones, with about 85% observed a single time. The specimen was PBMCs. These receptor sequences come from a young man in good health and CMV-seropositive. Each CDR3 is given with its conserved first and last residue. D genes are given only for firm matches. Size is omitted from some rows. Given values are once, few, many or a class for expanded clones.

J	D	V	size	CDR3	DNA
TRBJ2-3	TRBD2	TRBV9	NA	CASSVGGSGFTDTQYF	TGTGCCAGCAGCGTAGGTGGTAGCGGGTTTACAGATACGCAGTATTTT
TRBJ2-3	TRBD2	TRBV7-2	NA	CASSLTSGGARDTQYF	TGTGCCAGCAGCTTGACCAGCGGGGGGGCGAGAGATACGCAGTATTTT
TRBJ2-5	NA	TRBV5-6	NA	CASSLGGGVNQETQYF	TGTGCCAGCAGCTTGGGAGGCGGGGTGAACCAAGAGACCCAGTACTTC
TRBJ2-5	TRBD2	TRBV30	NA	CAWSGFGLAGFGETQYF	TGTGCCTGGAGTGGTTTTGGGCTAGCGGGGTTTGGCGAGACCCAGTACTTC
TRBJ1-1	TRBD1	TRBV29-1	NA	CSVLLGAGGGLQGTEAFF	TGCAGCGTTCTCCTGGGGGCAGGGGGCGGGCTACAGGGTACTGAAGCTTTCTTT
TRBJ2-3	TRBD2	TRBV2	once	CASSESGSGGHTDTQYF	TGTGCCAGCAGTGAATCGGGGAGCGGGGGGCACACAGATACGCAGTATTTT
TRBJ1-4	TRBD1	TRBV5-4	once	CASSPRDRDEKLFF	TGTGCCAGCAGCCCCCGGGACAGGGATGAAAAACTGTTTTTT
TRBJ2-1	TRBD2	TRBV5-1	NA	CASSLDAGGPNEQFF	TGCGCCAGCAGCTTGGATGCGGGGGGGCCCAATGAGCAGTTCTTC
TRBJ1-2	NA	TRBV6-5	NA	CASSRGTYYGYTF	TGTGCCAGCAGTCGCGGGACTTACTATGGCTACACCTTC
TRBJ1-3	NA	TRBV11-3	NA	CASSAGQRNSGNTIYF	TGTGCCAGCAGCGCAGGACAGAGAAACTCTGGAAACACCATATATTTT
TRBJ2-2	TRBD2	TRBV11-2	NA	CASSRLAGGRAGELFF	TGTGCCAGCAGCAGACTAGCGGGGGGTAGGGCCGGGGAGCTGTTTTTT
TRBJ1-6	TRBD1	TRBV4-2	once	CASSQDSLGDRNSPLHF	TGTGCCAGCAGCCAAGATAGCTTGGGGGACAGGAATTCACCCCTCCACTTT
TRBJ1-1	NA	TRBV9	NA	CASSVGSQSEEAFF	TGTGCCAGCAGCGTAGGATCCCAGTCGGAGGAAGCTTTCTTT
TRBJ2-2	NA	TRBV2	NA	CASMGTKNTGELFF	TGTGCCAGCATGGGGACAAAGAACACCGGGGAGCTGTTTTTT
TRBJ2-1	TRBD1	TRBV27	NA	CASSFEDRHEQFF	TGTGCCAGCAGTTTTGAGGACAGGCACGAGCAGTTCTTC
TRBJ2-5	NA	TRBV5-4	NA	CASSWPHSPETQYF	TGTGCCAGCAGCTGGCCCCACAGCCCAGAGACCCAGTACTTC
TRBJ1-4	NA	TRBV7-9	once	CASSTPTVATNEKLFF	TGTGCCAGCAGCACCCCAACGGTTGCAACTAATGAAAAACTGTTTTTT
TRBJ2-7	TRBD2	TRBV5-4	NA	CASRGGPYYEQYF	TGTGCCAGCCGGGGGGGCCCCTACTACGAGCAGTACTTC
TRBJ2-1	NA	TRBV27	NA	CASSLSLRGYSYNEQFF	TGTGCCAGCAGTTTATCACTTCGGGGTTACTCCTACAATGAGCAGTTCTTC
TRBJ2-1	NA	TRBV29-1	NA	CSVLRLLGDEQFF	TGCAGCGTTCTCCGCCTTCTGGGCGATGAGCAGTTCTTC
TRBJ2-7	TRBD1	TRBV5-1	NA	CASSLALGQGAYEQYF	TGCGCCAGCAGCTTGGCCTTGGGACAGGGGGCGTACGAGCAGTACTTC
TRBJ2-3	TRBD1	TRBV19	NA	CASSIDPQGVGTDTQYF	TGTGCCAGTAGTATAGATCCCCAGGGGGTGGGCACAGATACGCAGTATTTT
TRBJ1-2	NA	TRBV5-1	NA	CASSFGSGQGYGYTF	TGCGCCAGCAGCTTTGGTTCAGGCCAGGGCTATGGCTACACCTTC
TRBJ2-5	TRBD2	TRBV11-2	NA	CASSAWPTLAGVEETQYF	TGTGCCAGCAGCGCCTGGCCAACCTTAGCGGGGGTAGAAGAGACCCAGTACTTC
TRBJ1-1	NA	TRBV5-1	NA	CASRPSGGSGTEAFF	TGCGCCAGCAGACCCTCTGGGGGGAGTGGAACTGAAGCTTTCTTT
TRBJ2-7	NA	TRBV6-5	NA	CASSYSVDSSQYF	TGTGCCAGCAGTTACTCAGTGGACAGCTCGCAGTACTTC
TRBJ2-3	TRBD1	TRBV28	NA	CASTPLVRGRTDTQYF	TGTGCCAGCACTCCTCTGGTGAGGGGGCGCACAGATACGCAGTATTTT